These 8 T cell receptor beta chains originate from one sample sequenced in a study of shared clonotypes between healthy human individuals. TCRdb's copy holds only in-frame clones and misses some; the assay was immunoSEQ multiplex PCR. The sample contains around 1.9 million clones, 90% to 95% of which appear only once. CD8 cells classed as naive were CD45RO-negative and positively selected for CCR7, excluding terminally differentiated effector memory CD45RA+ cells. Sequenced: naive CD8+ T cells from PBMCs. Receptors were obtained from a man aged 18-30 years in good health. Some clones in this sample may be carry-over from other donors' samples.

J is TRBJ1-5 and V is TRBV11-2; D perhaps matches TRBD1 (6 bases). The CDR3 totals 14 residues. Germline assignment: CDR1 SGHAT and CDR2 FQNNGV. Trimming pared 6 bases from V and 3 bases from J, leaving 12 bases between. This CDR3 reads CASRIGQYNQPQHF. The CDR3 DNA is TGTGCCAGCAGGATCGGACAGTACAATCAGCCCCAGCATTTT.

This clone was seen only a few times. This chain links TRBV4-2 with TRBJ1-1; maybe TRBD1 (5 bases). Per germline, CDR1 LGHNA and CDR2 YNFKEQ. Trimming removed 11 bases at V and 1 base at J, with 11 bases between. The CDR3 totals 12 residues. This CDR3 is CAFSRENTEAFF. The CDR3 DNA sequence: TGTGCCTTTTCCAGGGAGAACACTGAAGCTTTCTTT.

As to this clone: Different DNA sequences within this sample yield the same CDR3. V gene TRBV4-3 combines with J gene TRBJ2-7, with D possibly TRBD2 on 6 matching bases. The ends were cut back, 0 bases at V and 2 bases at J, with 11 bases in the middle. This CDR3 is built from 15 residues. Germline V gene sequence: CDR1 LGHNA, CDR2 YSLEER. The CDR3 DNA reads as TGCGCCAGCAGCCAAGATTCGCGGGGCACCTACGAGCAGTACTTC. Its protein product is CASSQDSRGTYEQYF.

This sequence joins TRBV5-1 and TRBJ1-5, with TRBD1 matching 7 bases. Looked up from germline, CDR1 is SGHRS and CDR2 is YFSETQ. CDR3 length equals 18 residues. V shed 4 bases, J shed 8 bases, and the junction held 21 bases outside the gene matches. CDR3 nucleotides: TGCGCCAGCAGCCACCAGGGACCACAGGGGTCGGCCCAGGAGCCCCAGCATTTT. It codes for CASSHQGPQGSAQEPQHF.

The chain uses TRBV5-1 and TRBJ1-2; D is unresolved. Trimming took 2 bases from V and 6 from J, leaving 11 bases between them. Germline loops: CDR1 SGHRS, CDR2 YFSETQ. The CDR3 loop spans 13 amino acids. The CDR3 nucleotides read TGCGCCAGCAGCTTAAGCGGTGGCGATGGCTACACCTTC. Protein: CASSLSGGDGYTF.

This clone was observed once. This CDR3 reads CASSLLGDSYNEQFF. The DNA of the CDR3 is TGTGCCAGCAGCTTGCTCGGGGATTCCTACAATGAGCAGTTCTTC. The chain uses TRBV7-6 and TRBJ2-1, with TRBD2 as a possible D gene (5 bases). V lost 3 bases and J lost 1, with 10 bases in between. Per the germline V gene, CDR1 is SGHVS and CDR2 is FNYEAQ. CDR3 size: 15 residues.

The CDR3 bases are TGTGCCAGCAGCTTAGATTACAGCGCTAACTATGGCTACACCTTC. Its translation is CASSLDYSANYGYTF. The chain is built from TRBV11-2 and TRBJ1-2; no reliable D call. Germline V gene data show CDR1 as SGHAT and CDR2 as FQNNGV. CDR3 length: 15 residues. The germline V and J ends were trimmed by 0 bases and 0 bases, with 8 bases remaining between them.

The chain links TRBV4-1 to TRBJ2-4; 8 nucleotides agree with TRBD1. Germline V gives CDR1 MGHRA, CDR2 YSYEKL. The CDR3 is 20 residues long. V trimming: 3 bases; J trimming: 2 bases; junction bases outside the gene matches: 18. DNA for the CDR3: TGCGCCAGCAGCCAGGAACAGGGGGTTTTTGTGGGAGCTCCCAAAAACATTCAGTACTTC. Residues: CASSQEQGVFVGAPKNIQYF.